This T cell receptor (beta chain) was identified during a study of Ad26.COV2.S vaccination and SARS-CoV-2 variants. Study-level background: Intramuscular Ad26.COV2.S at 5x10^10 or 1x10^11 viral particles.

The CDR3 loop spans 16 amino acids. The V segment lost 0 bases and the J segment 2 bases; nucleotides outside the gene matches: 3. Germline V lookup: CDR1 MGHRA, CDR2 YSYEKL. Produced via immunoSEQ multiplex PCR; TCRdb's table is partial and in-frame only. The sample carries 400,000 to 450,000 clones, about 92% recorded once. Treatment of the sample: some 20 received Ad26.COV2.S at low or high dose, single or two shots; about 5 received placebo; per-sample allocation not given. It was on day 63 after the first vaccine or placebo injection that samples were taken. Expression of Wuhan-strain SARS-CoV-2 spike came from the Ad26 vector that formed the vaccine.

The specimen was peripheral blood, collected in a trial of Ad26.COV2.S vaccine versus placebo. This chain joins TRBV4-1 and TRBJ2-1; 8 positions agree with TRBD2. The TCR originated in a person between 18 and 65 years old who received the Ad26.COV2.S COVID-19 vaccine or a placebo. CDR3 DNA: TGCGCCAGCAGCCAAGAGAAGCGGGAGCCCTACAATGAGCAGTTCTTC. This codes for CASSQEKREPYNEQFF.